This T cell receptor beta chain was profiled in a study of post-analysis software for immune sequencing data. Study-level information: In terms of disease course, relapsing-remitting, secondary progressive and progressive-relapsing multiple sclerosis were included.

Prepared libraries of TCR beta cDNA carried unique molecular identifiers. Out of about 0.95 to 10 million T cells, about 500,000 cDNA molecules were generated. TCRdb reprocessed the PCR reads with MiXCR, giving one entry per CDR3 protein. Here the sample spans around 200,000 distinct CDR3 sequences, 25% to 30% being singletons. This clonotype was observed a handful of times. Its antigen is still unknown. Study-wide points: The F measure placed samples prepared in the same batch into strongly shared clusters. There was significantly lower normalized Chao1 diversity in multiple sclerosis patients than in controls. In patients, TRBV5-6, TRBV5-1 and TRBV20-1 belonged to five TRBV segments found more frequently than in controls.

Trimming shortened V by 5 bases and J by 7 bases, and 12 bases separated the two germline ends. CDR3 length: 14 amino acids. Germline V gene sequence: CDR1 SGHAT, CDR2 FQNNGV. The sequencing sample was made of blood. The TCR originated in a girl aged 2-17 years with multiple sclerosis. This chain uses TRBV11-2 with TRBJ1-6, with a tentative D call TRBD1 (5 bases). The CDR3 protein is CASSPAGWNSPLHF. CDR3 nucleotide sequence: TGTGCCAGCAGCCCAGCAGGGTGGAATTCACCCCTCCACTTT.